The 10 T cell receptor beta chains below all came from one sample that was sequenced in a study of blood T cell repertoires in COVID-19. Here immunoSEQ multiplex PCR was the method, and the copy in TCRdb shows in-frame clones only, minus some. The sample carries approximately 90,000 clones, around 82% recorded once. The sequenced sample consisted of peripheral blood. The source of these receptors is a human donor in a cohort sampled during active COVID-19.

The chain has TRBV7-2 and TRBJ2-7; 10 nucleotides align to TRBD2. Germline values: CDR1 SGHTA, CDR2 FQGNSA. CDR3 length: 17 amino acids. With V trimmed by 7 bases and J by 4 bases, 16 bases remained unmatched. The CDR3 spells CASILFPGLAGVYEQYF. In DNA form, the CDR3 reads TGTGCCAGCATCTTGTTTCCTGGGCTAGCGGGAGTGTACGAGCAGTACTTC. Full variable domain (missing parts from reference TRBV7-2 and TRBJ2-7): GAGVSQSPSNKVTEKGKDVELRCDPISGHTALYWYRQSLGQGLEFLIYFQGNSAPDKSGLPSDRFSAERTGGSVSTLTIQRTQQEDSAVYLCASILFPGLAGVYEQYFGPGTRLTVT.

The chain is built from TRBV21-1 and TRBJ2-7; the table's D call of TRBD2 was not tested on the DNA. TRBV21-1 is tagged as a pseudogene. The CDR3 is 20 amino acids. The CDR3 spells CASSTREGDRGLAGGCEQYF. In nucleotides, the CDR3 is TGTGCCAGCAGCACTAGGGAGGGGGACAGAGGTTTAGCGGGAGGGTGCGAGCAGTACTTC.

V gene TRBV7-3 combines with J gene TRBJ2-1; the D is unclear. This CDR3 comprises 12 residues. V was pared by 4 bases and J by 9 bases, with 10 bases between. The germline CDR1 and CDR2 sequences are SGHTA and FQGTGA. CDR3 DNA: TGTGCCAGCAGCTCGGTCTCCGGTGAGCAGTTCTTC. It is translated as CASSSVSGEQFF.

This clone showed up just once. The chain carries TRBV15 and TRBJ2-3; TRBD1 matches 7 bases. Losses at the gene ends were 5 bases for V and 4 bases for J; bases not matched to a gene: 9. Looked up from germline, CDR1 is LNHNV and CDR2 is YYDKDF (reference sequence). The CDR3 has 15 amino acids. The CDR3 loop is CATSGHRGSADTQYF. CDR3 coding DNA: TGTGCCACCAGCGGCCACAGGGGATCGGCAGATACGCAGTATTTT.

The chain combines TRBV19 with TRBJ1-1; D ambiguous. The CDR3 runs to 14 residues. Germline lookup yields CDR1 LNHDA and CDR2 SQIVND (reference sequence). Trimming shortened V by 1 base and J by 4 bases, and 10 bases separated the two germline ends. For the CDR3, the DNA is TGTGCCAGTAGTATAGGCGGGTCGAGCACTGAAGCTTTCTTT. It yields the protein CASSIGGSSTEAFF.

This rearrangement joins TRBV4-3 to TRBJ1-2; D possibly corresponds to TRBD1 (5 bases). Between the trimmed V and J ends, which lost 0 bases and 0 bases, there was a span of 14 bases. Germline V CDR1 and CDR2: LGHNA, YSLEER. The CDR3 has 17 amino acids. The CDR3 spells CASSQDTGNRANYGYTF. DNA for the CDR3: TGCGCCAGCAGCCAAGATACAGGCAATCGAGCTAACTATGGCTACACCTTC.

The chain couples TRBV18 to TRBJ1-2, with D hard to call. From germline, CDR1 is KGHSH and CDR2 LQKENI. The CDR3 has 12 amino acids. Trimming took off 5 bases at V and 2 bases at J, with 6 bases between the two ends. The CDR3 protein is CASSAGNYGYTF. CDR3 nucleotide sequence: TGTGCCAGCTCAGCCGGGAACTATGGCTACACCTTC. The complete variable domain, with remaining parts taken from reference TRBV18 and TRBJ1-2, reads NAGVMQNPRHLVRRRGQEARLRCSPMKGHSHVYWYRQLPEEGLKFMVYLQKENIIDESGMPKERFSAEFPKEGPSILRIQQVVRGDSAAYFCASSAGNYGYTFGSGTRLTVV.

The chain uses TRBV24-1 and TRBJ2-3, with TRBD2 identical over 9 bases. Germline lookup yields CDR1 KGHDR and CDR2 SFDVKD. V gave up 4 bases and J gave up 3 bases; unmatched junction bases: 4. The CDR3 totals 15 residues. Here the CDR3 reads CATSELAGDTDTQYF. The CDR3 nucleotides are TGTGCCACCAGTGAATTAGCGGGAGATACAGATACGCAGTATTTT.

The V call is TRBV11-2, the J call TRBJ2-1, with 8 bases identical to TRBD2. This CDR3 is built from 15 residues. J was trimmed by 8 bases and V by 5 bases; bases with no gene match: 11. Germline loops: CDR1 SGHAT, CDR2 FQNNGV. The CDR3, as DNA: TGTGCCAGCAGCCCCGGACTAGCAGTAAGTGATGAGCAGTTCTTC. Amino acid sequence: CASSPGLAVSDEQFF.

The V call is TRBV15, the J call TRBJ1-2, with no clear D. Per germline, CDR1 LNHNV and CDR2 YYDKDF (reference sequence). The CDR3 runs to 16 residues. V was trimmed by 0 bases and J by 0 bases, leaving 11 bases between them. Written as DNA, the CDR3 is TGTGCCACCAGCAGAGACTGGGCAGAAACTAACTATGGCTACACCTTC. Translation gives CATSRDWAETNYGYTF.